The rows below give T cell receptor beta chains drawn from one sample of a study of graft-versus-host responses after intestinal transplantation. Assay: immunoSEQ multiplex PCR; the TCRdb copy retains only in-frame clones and omits some. The table includes approximately 130,000 clones, around nine tenths detected once. Antigens of these TCRs are unknown. The sequences come from unstimulated CD4+ T cells sorted from spleen or lymph node cells, collected before intestinal transplant. The receptor set was obtained from a human donor who received an intestinal transplant. CDR3s include the opening cysteine and the closing phenylalanine or tryptophan. A D gene is named only where the DNA matches it firmly. Clone size, where shown, is once, few, many, or a class for clones that have expanded.

TRBV7-3	TRBJ2-5	-	once	CASSNGPLGETQYF	TGTGCCAGCAGCAATGGACCCTTAGGCGAGACCCAGTACTTC
TRBV5-1	TRBJ2-6	-	-	CASSLTGANVLTF	TGCGCCAGCAGCTTGACTGGGGCCAACGTCCTGACTTTC
TRBV5-1	TRBJ2-2	TRBD1	-	CASSLPQGAAGELFF	TGCGCCAGCAGCTTACCACAGGGGGCGGCCGGGGAGCTGTTTTTT
TRBV4-1	TRBJ1-1	-	-	CASSQFRLGLRTEAFF	TGCGCCAGCAGCCAATTCAGGCTCGGTTTAAGGACTGAAGCTTTCTTT
TRBV5-6	TRBJ1-5	-	once	CASSSLRGGHQPQHF	TGTGCCAGCAGCTCGCTCCGGGGGGGGCATCAGCCCCAGCATTTT
TRBV6-1	TRBJ1-4	-	-	CASSESGAGNEKLFF	TGTGCCAGCAGTGAAAGCGGGGCAGGGAATGAAAAACTGTTTTTT
TRBV30	TRBJ2-5	TRBD2	-	CGTSGEQETQYF	TGTGGAACTAGCGGGGAGCAAGAGACCCAGTACTTC
TRBV5-1	TRBJ1-1	TRBD1	-	CASSFRAWGGGSEAFF	TGCGCCAGCAGCTTCAGGGCTTGGGGAGGGGGCTCTGAAGCTTTCTTT
TRBV5-5	TRBJ2-2	-	-	CASSLEGTYTGELFF	TGTGCCAGCAGCTTGGAGGGGACCTACACCGGGGAGCTGTTTTTT
TRBV18	TRBJ2-3	-	-	CASSSRGGRADTQYF	TGTGCCAGCTCTTCGAGGGGCGGCCGGGCAGATACGCAGTATTTT
TRBV19	TRBJ1-2	-	-	CASTEGLGGYTF	TGTGCCAGTACTGAGGGGTTGGGTGGCTACACCTTC
TRBV2	TRBJ1-3	-	-	CASSDGRRSGNTIYF	TGTGCCAGCAGTGATGGACGGCGCTCTGGAAACACCATATATTTT
TRBV11-3	TRBJ1-1	-	-	CASSLGGRYTEAFF	TGTGCCAGCAGCTTAGGGGGTCGGTACACTGAAGCTTTCTTT
TRBV6-5	TRBJ2-3	-	-	CASTSSGGRTDTQYF	TGTGCCAGCACCTCCTCCGGGGGGCGCACAGATACGCAGTATTTT
TRBV5-1	TRBJ2-3	TRBD2	-	CASSWFPSGGGSTDTQYF	TGCGCCAGCAGCTGGTTTCCGAGCGGGGGAGGTAGCACAGATACGCAGTATTTT
TRBV6-5	TRBJ1-6	-	-	CASSAQGSSPLHF	TGTGCCAGCAGTGCACAGGGATCTTCACCCCTCCACTTT